This T cell receptor (beta chain) was recovered during a study of identical twins. V shed 6 bases, J shed 6 bases, and the junction held 14 bases outside the gene matches. The CDR3 is 15 residues long. This clonotype has just a few counts. Its target is not known. Findings of the study overall: Alpha sequences that were out-of-frame and twin-shared showed an excess of low generation probability. Reduced insertions were recorded for abundant cord blood beta clonotypes, with no such pattern in memory repertoires.

A universal primer site was added by template switching, and unique molecular identifiers were carried by the cDNA. TCRdb passed the 5' RACE reads through MiXCR, listing each CDR3 protein once. The sample lists 690,000 or so distinct CDR3 sequences, around 6% occurring once. Donors uniformly comprised healthy Caucasians. This chain uses TRBV12-3 or TRBV12-4 with TRBJ2-7; TRBD2 matches at 7 bases. Material: naive T cells sorted from blood. This sequence was found in a man in his late teens or twenties in good health. CDR3 nucleotide sequence: TGTGCCAGCAGCCGAAGCGGGGCTGCAGGCCCCGAGCAGTACTTC. Translating gives CASSRSGAAGPEQYF.